The 26 T cell receptor beta chains in this list originate from one sample, sequenced in a study of blood T cell repertoires in COVID-19. Repertoires were generated with immunoSEQ multiplex PCR, while TCRdb's copy carries only in-frame clones and drops some. The table has about 160,000 clones, around 80% seen once; the top ten hold 3% to 4%. The source material was PBMCs or T cells enriched from blood (not recorded which). Source of these receptors: an older woman who had recovered from COVID-19.

This clone was picked up one time. This sequence joins TRBV6-4 and TRBJ1-1; D is unresolved. The V end was cut by 6 bases, the J end by 0 bases, with 11 bases between. This CDR3 is built from 14 residues. From germline, CDR1 is MRHNA and CDR2 SNTAGT. The CDR3 nucleotides read TGTGCCAGCAGATCAAATGAGGTGAACACTGAAGCTTTCTTT. Translation: CASRSNEVNTEAFF.

The J gene is TRBJ1-1, the V gene TRBV7-8; no reliable D call. This CDR3 comprises 13 residues. The ends were cut back, 3 bases at V and 6 bases at J, with 11 bases in the middle. From germline, CDR1 is SGHVS and CDR2 FQNEAQ. This CDR3 is CASSFSGRAEAFF. CDR3 sequence (DNA): TGTGCCAGCAGCTTTAGTGGGCGCGCTGAAGCTTTCTTT.

This chain joins TRBV27 and TRBJ2-3, with TRBD1 as a possible D gene (6 bases). CDR1 is MNHEY, CDR2 SMNVEV, per germline (reference sequence). V was trimmed by 10 bases and J by 5 bases, leaving 19 bases between them. The CDR3 totals 14 residues. CDR3 in DNA: TGTGCCACCCGTCGTACGGCACAGGGAGATACGCAGTATTTT. Amino acid sequence: CATRRTAQGDTQYF.

V gene TRBV27 combines with J gene TRBJ2-3; TRBD1 aligns across 7 bases. The J segment lost 1 base and the V segment lost 7 bases, leaving 5 bases of the junction unmatched. CDR1 and CDR2 (germline): MNHEY, SMNVEV (reference sequence). The CDR3 is made up of 14 amino acids. For the CDR3, the DNA is TGTGCCAGCACTCGCGACAGGGGCACAGATACGCAGTATTTT. Amino acids: CASTRDRGTDTQYF.

As DNA, the CDR3 is TGTGCCAGCAGTTACTCGAGATGGGCGGGGAACACCATATATTTT. This codes for CASSYSRWAGNTIYF. The J gene is TRBJ1-3, the V gene TRBV6-5, with D unclear. The V end was cut by 0 bases, the J end by 7 bases, with 13 bases between. The CDR3 loop spans 15 amino acids. Germline CDR1 is MNHEY and CDR2 is SVGAGI.

V and J are TRBV9 and TRBJ1-2; possible D gene TRBD1, 5 bases. The germline gives CDR1 SGDLS, CDR2 YYNGEE. The CDR3 is made up of 15 amino acids. Deletions cut 0 bases from V and 8 bases from J, with 17 bases between. The CDR3 reads CASSVDGWGEEGYTF. The CDR3 nucleotides read TGTGCCAGCAGCGTAGATGGCTGGGGGGAAGAGGGCTACACCTTC.

V usage is TRBV5-6 and J usage is TRBJ1-3; 7 bases line up with TRBD1. The CDR3 spans 14 residues. The ends lost 4 bases at V and 0 bases at J; junction bases unmatched: 1. The germline CDR1 and CDR2 sequences are SGHDT and YYEEEE. Written as DNA, the CDR3 is TGTGCCAGCAGCGGGACAGTCTCTGGAAACACCATATATTTT. Translating it yields CASSGTVSGNTIYF. Full variable domain (missing parts from reference TRBV5-6 and TRBJ1-3): DAGVTQSPTHLIKTRGQQVTLRCSPKSGHDTVSWYQQALGQGPQFIFQYYEEEERQRGNFPDRFSGHQFPNYSSELNVNALLLGDSALYLCASSGTVSGNTIYFGEGSWLTVV.

About this clone: Other nucleotide sequences from this sample produce the same CDR3. The genes are TRBV11-2 and TRBJ2-7; D might be TRBD1 (5 bases). From germline, CDR1 is SGHAT and CDR2 FQNNGV. V was shortened by 3 bases and J by 2 bases, with 8 bases between the two germline ends. The CDR3 has 13 residues. The CDR3: CASSFTGAYEQYF. In DNA form, the CDR3 reads TGTGCCAGCAGCTTCACAGGAGCCTACGAGCAGTACTTC. Using reference TRBV11-2 and TRBJ2-7 for the parts outside the CDR3, the full variable domain is EAGVAQSPRYKIIEKRQSVAFWCNPISGHATLYWYQQILGQGPKLLIQFQNNGVVDDSQLPKDRFSAERLKGVDSTLKIQPAKLEDSAVYLCASSFTGAYEQYFGPGTRLTVT.

This clone has more than one count but fewer than ten. V and J are TRBV3-1 (or the pseudogene TRBV3-2) and TRBJ2-3, with 12 bases matching TRBD2. With V trimmed by 4 bases and J by 5 bases, 7 bases remained unmatched. CDR1 LGHDT and CDR2 YNNKEL come from the germline V gene (reference sequence). The CDR3 covers 16 residues. This CDR3 reads CASSRSSGGAVDTQYF. In nucleotides, the CDR3 is TGTGCCAGCAGCCGTTCTAGCGGGGGGGCTGTAGATACGCAGTATTTT.

The V call is TRBV4-1, the J call TRBJ1-1, with D hard to call. There are 16 residues in the CDR3. Trimming cost V 2 bases and J 0 bases, with 13 bases left between them. Germline V CDR1 and CDR2: MGHRA, YSYEKL. CDR3 region: CASSQRGSALNTEAFF. In nucleotides, the CDR3 is TGCGCCAGCAGCCAACGAGGTTCGGCATTGAACACTGAAGCTTTCTTT.

The chain recombines TRBV6-4 with TRBJ2-1, with TRBD2 identical over 13 bases. CDR3 length: 15 residues. Germline V lookup: CDR1 MRHNA, CDR2 SNTAGT. With V trimmed by 6 bases and J by 2 bases, 1 base remained unmatched. The CDR3 coding sequence is TGTGCCAGCAGCGGGACTAGCGGGGCCTACAATGAGCAGTTCTTC. It encodes CASSGTSGAYNEQFF.

This chain links TRBV6-5 with TRBJ2-7, with D tentatively TRBD2 (6 bases). The germline V and J ends were trimmed by 1 base and 5 bases, with 9 bases remaining between them. The CDR3 runs to 13 residues. CDR1 and CDR2 from the germline V gene are MNHEY and SVGAGI. As DNA, the CDR3 is TGTGCCAGCAGTTACTATGGGGAGGACGAGCAGTACTTC. Amino acid sequence: CASSYYGEDEQYF.

The gene calls are TRBV9 and TRBJ1-5, with a possible D match to TRBD1 (6 bases). V gave up 4 bases and J gave up 2 bases, with 13 bases separating them. The CDR3 is 15 residues long. Germline CDR1 SGDLS, CDR2 YYNGEE. The CDR3 region is CASSSGDARNQPQHF. The DNA of the CDR3 is TGTGCCAGCAGCTCAGGGGACGCCCGCAATCAGCCCCAGCATTTT. The full variable domain, rest sourced from reference TRBV9 and TRBJ1-5, is DSGVTQTPKHLITATGQRVTLRCSPRSGDLSVYWYQQSLDQGLQFLIQYYNGEERAKGNILERFSAQQFPDLHSELNLSSLELGDSALYFCASSSGDARNQPQHFGDGTRLSIL.

CDR3 in amino acids: CASSQSLAGGEEQYF. Written as DNA, the CDR3 is TGTGCCAGCAGCCAGAGTCTAGCGGGGGGGGAAGAGCAGTACTTC. V is TRBV7-2 and J is TRBJ2-7; 12 nucleotides align to TRBD2. Germline V gene sequence: CDR1 SGHTA, CDR2 FQGNSA. The trim removed 5 bases at V and 7 bases at J, leaving 9 bases unmatched. This CDR3 has 15 amino acids.

This clone occurred a few times. The chain employs TRBV21-1 and TRBJ1-5; the table gives TRBD1 as D, unverified against the DNA. TRBV21-1 is shown as a pseudogene. This CDR3 is 14 amino acids long. The CDR3 nucleotides read TGTGCCAGCAGCAAGGTCAGGGCCCGTCAGCCCCAGCATTTT. This sequence encodes CASSKVRARQPQHF.

The chain recombines TRBV28 with TRBJ1-5; no reliable D call. Germline loops: CDR1 MDHEN, CDR2 SYDVKM. This CDR3 has 12 residues. Between the trimmed V and J ends, which lost 6 bases and 4 bases, there was a span of 7 bases. Written as DNA, the CDR3 is TGTGCCAGCAGCGGCGGGAATCAGCCCCAGCATTTT. Its protein is CASSGGNQPQHF.

This rearrangement joins TRBV3-1 (or the pseudogene TRBV3-2) to TRBJ1-2; perhaps TRBD1 as D (6 bases). V was clipped by 5 bases and J by 2 bases, with 9 bases between them. The CDR3 covers 13 residues. Germline V CDR1 and CDR2: LGHDT, YNNKEL (reference sequence). The CDR3 here is CASSYQGNYGYTF. CDR3 nucleotides: TGTGCCAGCAGCTATCAGGGGAACTATGGCTACACCTTC.

The chain combines TRBV5-1 with TRBJ2-7; D remains ambiguous. Trimming pared 1 base from V and 5 bases from J, leaving 7 bases between. The length of the CDR3 is 12 residues. Per the germline V gene, CDR1 is SGHRS and CDR2 is YFSETQ. The CDR3: CASSLRGDEQYF. CDR3 nucleotides: TGCGCCAGCAGCTTGCGCGGCGACGAGCAGTACTTC.

This chain joins TRBV6-5 and TRBJ1-2; D may be TRBD1 (6 bases). Trimming took off 4 bases at V and 2 bases at J, with 11 bases between the two ends. The CDR3 has 14 amino acids. The germline gives CDR1 MNHEY, CDR2 SVGAGI. The CDR3 loop reads CASSFGGANYGYTF. In DNA, the CDR3 is TGTGCCAGCAGTTTTGGGGGGGCCAACTATGGCTACACCTTC.

The J gene is TRBJ2-7, the V gene TRBV5-1; D is perhaps TRBD1 (6 bases). The ends were cut back, 0 bases at V and 1 base at J, with 17 bases in the middle. Germline CDR1 reads SGHRS; CDR2 reads YFSETQ. The CDR3 is made up of 17 amino acids. CDR3 loop: CASSLERLLQGSYEQYF. The DNA for the CDR3 is TGCGCCAGCAGCTTGGAAAGGTTGTTGCAGGGGTCCTACGAGCAGTACTTC.

This chain joins TRBV27 and TRBJ1-1; D perhaps matches TRBD1 (6 bases). With 5 bases removed from V and 4 bases from J, the gap between germline ends came to 17 bases. The germline V gene has CDR1 MNHEY and CDR2 SMNVEV (reference sequence). The CDR3 is 15 amino acids. This CDR3 is CASSPHWGQGTEAFF. The CDR3 bases are TGTGCCAGCAGTCCCCATTGGGGGCAGGGCACTGAAGCTTTCTTT.

This clone was seen more than once but under ten times. The chain uses TRBV5-1 and TRBJ1-4; 7 bases map to TRBD1. The V and J ends lost 4 bases and 8 bases, in that order; junction bases with no gene match: 11. Per the germline V gene, CDR1 is SGHRS and CDR2 is YFSETQ. CDR3 length equals 15 residues. The CDR3 DNA sequence: TGCGCCAGCAGCCCGAGTAAGGGGGCGCAAGAAAAACTGTTTTTT. Amino acids: CASSPSKGAQEKLFF.

This clone was counted a few times. This rearrangement joins TRBV7-2 to TRBJ1-6; a weak D match, TRBD1 (5 bases). The germline V and J ends were trimmed by 5 bases and 4 bases, with 15 bases remaining between them. The CDR3 is 16 residues long. The V gene's germline CDR1 is SGHTA and CDR2 FQGNSA. The CDR3 spells CASSVRDGRYNSPLHF. Here the CDR3 DNA reads TGTGCCAGCAGCGTCCGGGACGGGAGATATAATTCACCCCTCCACTTT.

This clone was seen at least ten times. V is TRBV6-5 and J is TRBJ2-5; 8 nucleotides agree with TRBD1. CDR1 is MNHEY and CDR2 is SVGAGI in the germline V gene. Unmatched junction bases numbered 10, after V lost 5 bases and J lost 5 bases. There are 15 residues in the CDR3. The CDR3: CASSNFNRGKETQYF. The CDR3 DNA reads as TGTGCCAGCAGTAATTTTAACAGGGGGAAGGAGACCCAGTACTTC.

As regards this clone: The CDR3 does not end in the conserved phenylalanine or tryptophan, so this is likely a read error. It is unclear where the CDR3 begins or ends on the DNA, so no DNA is shown, and the CDR3 is as TCRdb lists it. This chain links TRBV2 with TRBJ2-7; the D call in the table, TRBD2, was not verified against the DNA. The length of the CDR3 is 13 amino acids, counting both ends. Looked up from germline, CDR1 is SNHLY and CDR2 is FYNNEI. The CDR3 reads CASSERSGGQGSI.

J is TRBJ2-2 and V is TRBV11-2, with D possibly being TRBD2 (5 bases). Germline V gene data show CDR1 as SGHAT and CDR2 as FQNNGV. There are 14 residues in the CDR3. Trimming removed 5 bases at V and 7 bases at J, with 14 bases between. CDR3 DNA sequence: TGTGCCAGCAGCCCCCTCCCCGGGGACGGGGAGCTGTTTTTT. Amino acids: CASSPLPGDGELFF.